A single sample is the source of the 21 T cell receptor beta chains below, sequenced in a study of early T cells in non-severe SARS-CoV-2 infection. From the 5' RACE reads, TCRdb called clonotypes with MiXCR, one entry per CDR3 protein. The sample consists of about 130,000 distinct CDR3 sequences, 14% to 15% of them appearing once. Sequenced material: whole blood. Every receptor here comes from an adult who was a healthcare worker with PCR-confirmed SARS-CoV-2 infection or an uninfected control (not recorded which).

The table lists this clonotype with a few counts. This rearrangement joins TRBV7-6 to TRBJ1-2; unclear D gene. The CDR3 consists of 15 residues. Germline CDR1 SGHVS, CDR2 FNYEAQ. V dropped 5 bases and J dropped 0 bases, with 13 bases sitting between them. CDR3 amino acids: CASSAEPHTNYGYTF. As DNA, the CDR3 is TGTGCCAGCAGCGCCGAGCCCCATACTAACTATGGCTACACCTTC.

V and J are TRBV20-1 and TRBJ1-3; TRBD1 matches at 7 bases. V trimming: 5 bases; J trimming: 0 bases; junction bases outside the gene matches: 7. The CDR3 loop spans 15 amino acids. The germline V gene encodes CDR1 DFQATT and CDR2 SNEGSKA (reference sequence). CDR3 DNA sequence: TGCAGTGCTCCTACCCGGGACAGCTCTGGAAACACCATATATTTT. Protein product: CSAPTRDSSGNTIYF.

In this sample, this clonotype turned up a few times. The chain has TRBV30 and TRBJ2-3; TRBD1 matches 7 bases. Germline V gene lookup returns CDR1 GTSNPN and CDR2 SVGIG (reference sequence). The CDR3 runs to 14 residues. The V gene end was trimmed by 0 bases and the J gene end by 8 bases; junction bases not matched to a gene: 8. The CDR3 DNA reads TGTGCCTGGAGTGTACGACAGGGCTTCGGTACGCAGTATTTT. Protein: CAWSVRQGFGTQYF. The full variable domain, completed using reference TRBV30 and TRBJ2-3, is SQTIHQWPATLVQPVGSPLSLECTVEGTSNPNLYWYRQAAGRGLQLLFYSVGIGQISSEVPQNLSASRPQDRQFILSSKKLLLSDSGFYLCAWSVRQGFGTQYFGPGTRLTVL.

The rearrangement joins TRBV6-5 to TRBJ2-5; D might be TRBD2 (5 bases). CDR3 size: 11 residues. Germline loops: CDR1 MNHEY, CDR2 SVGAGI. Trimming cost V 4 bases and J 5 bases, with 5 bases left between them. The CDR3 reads CASSWRETQYF. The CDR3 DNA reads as TGTGCCAGCAGTTGGAGGGAGACCCAGTACTTC.

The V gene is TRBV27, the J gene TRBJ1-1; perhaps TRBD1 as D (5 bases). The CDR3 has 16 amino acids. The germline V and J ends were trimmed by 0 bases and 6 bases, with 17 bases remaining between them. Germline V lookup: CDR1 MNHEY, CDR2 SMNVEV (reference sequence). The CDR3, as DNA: TGTGCCAGCAGTTTATCCCCCGTCGGGGTAGGGGCTGAAGCTTTCTTT. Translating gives CASSLSPVGVGAEAFF.

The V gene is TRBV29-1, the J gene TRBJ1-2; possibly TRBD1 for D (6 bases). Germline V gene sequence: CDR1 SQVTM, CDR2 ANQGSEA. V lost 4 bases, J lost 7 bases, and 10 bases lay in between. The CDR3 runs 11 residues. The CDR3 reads CSVAGGGGYTF. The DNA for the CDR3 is TGCAGCGTTGCGGGGGGCGGTGGCTACACCTTC.

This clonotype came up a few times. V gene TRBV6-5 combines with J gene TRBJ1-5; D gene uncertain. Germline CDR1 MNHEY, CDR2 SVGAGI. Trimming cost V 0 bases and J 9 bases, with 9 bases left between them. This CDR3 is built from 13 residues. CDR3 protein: CASSYSADRPQHF. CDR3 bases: TGTGCCAGCAGTTACTCAGCGGATCGGCCCCAGCATTTT.

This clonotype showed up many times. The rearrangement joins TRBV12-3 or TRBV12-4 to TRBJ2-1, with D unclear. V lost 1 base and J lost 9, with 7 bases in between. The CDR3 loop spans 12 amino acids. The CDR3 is CASSLDVFEQFF. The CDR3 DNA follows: TGTGCCAGCAGTTTAGACGTTTTTGAGCAGTTCTTC.

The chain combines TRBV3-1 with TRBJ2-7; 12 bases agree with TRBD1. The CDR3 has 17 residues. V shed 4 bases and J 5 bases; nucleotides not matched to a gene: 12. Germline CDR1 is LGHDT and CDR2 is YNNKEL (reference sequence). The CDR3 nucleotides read TGTGCCAGCAGCCCCTCCCCCGCCGGGACAGGGGGCCACGAGCAGTACTTC. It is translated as CASSPSPAGTGGHEQYF.

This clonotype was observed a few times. CDR3 sequence reads: CASSLSQFGGGPYNEQFF. CDR3 coding DNA: TGTGCCAGCAGTTTATCGCAATTTGGCGGGGGCCCATACAATGAGCAGTTCTTC. This chain links TRBV27 with TRBJ2-1, with D perhaps TRBD2 (7 bases). Germline values: CDR1 MNHEY, CDR2 SMNVEV (reference sequence). CDR3 size: 18 residues. V was cut by 0 bases and J by 4 bases, with 19 bases left in between.

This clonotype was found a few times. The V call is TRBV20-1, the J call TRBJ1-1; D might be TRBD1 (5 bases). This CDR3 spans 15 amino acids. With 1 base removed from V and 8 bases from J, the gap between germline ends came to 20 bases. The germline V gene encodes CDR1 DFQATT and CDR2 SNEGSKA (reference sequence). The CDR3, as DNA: TGCAGTGCTAGAGGGGCGATTACCAGGGATGCAGAAGCTTTCTTT. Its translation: CSARGAITRDAEAFF.

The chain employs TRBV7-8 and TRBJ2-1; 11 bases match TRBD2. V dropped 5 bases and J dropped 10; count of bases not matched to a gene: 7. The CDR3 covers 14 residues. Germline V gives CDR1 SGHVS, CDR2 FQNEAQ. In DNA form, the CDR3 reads TGTGCCAGCAGCCCTACTAGCGGGGGTTGGGAGCAGTTCTTC. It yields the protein CASSPTSGGWEQFF.

CDR3 protein: CASSTRDSRGELFF. The CDR3 DNA reads TGTGCCAGCAGCACCCGGGACAGCCGGGGGGAGCTGTTTTTT. This sequence joins TRBV7-6 and TRBJ2-2; 7 bases match TRBD1. After removal of 5 bases from V and 8 bases from J, the junction contained 8 bases not matched to a gene. This CDR3 is built from 14 residues. Germline CDR1 SGHVS, CDR2 FNYEAQ. Full variable domain (rest looked up from reference TRBV7-6 and TRBJ2-2): GAGVSQSPRYKVTKRGQDVALRCDPISGHVSLYWYRQALGQGPEFLTYFNYEAQQDKSGLPNDRFSAERPEGSISTLTIQRTEQRDSAMYRCASSTRDSRGELFFGEGSRLTVL.

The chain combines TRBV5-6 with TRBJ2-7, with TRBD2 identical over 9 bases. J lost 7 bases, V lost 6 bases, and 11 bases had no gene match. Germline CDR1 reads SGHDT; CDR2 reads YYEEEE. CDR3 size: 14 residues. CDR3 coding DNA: TGTGCCAGCACCTCGCGGCTAGCGGGGAGGGAGCAGTACTTC. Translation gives CASTSRLAGREQYF. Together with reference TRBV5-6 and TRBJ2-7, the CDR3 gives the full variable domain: DAGVTQSPTHLIKTRGQQVTLRCSPKSGHDTVSWYQQALGQGPQFIFQYYEEEERQRGNFPDRFSGHQFPNYSSELNVNALLLGDSALYLCASTSRLAGREQYFGPGTRLTVT.

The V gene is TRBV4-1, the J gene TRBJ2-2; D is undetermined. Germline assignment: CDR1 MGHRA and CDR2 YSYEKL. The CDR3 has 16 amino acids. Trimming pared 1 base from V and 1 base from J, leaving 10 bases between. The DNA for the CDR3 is TGCGCCAGCAGCCAAGGAGTAGGGATGAACACCGGGGAGCTGTTTTTT. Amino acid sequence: CASSQGVGMNTGELFF.

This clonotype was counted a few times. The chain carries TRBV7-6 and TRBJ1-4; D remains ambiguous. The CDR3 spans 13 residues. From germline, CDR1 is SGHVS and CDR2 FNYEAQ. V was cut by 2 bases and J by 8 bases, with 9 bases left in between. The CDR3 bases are TGTGCCAGCAGCTTAAGTGAGCCCGAAAAACTGTTTTTT. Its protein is CASSLSEPEKLFF. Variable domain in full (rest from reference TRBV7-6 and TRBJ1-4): GAGVSQSPRYKVTKRGQDVALRCDPISGHVSLYWYRQALGQGPEFLTYFNYEAQQDKSGLPNDRFSAERPEGSISTLTIQRTEQRDSAMYRCASSLSEPEKLFFGSGTQLSVL.

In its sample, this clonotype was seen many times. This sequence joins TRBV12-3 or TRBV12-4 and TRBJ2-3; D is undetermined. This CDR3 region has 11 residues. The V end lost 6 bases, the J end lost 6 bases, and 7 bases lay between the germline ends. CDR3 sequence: CASSPLDTQYF. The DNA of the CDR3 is TGTGCCAGCAGCCCCTTGGATACGCAGTATTTT.

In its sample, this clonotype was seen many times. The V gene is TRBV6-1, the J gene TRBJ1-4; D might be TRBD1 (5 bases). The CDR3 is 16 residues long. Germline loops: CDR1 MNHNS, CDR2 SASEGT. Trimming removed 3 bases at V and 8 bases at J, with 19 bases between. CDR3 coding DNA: TGTGCCAGCAGTGAGGGGACCCTACTAGGCCGAGAAAAACTGTTTTTT. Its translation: CASSEGTLLGREKLFF.

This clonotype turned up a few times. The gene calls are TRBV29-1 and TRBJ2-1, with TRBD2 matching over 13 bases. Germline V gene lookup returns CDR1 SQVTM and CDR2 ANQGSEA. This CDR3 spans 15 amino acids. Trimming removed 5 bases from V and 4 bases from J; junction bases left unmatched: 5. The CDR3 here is CSVPPGLAGYNEQFF. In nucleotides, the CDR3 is TGCAGCGTTCCCCCGGGACTAGCGGGATACAATGAGCAGTTCTTC.

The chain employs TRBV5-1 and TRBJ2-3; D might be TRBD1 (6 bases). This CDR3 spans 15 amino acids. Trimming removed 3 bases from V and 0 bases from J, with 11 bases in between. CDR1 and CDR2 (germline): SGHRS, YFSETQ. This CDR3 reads CASSSTTGSTDTQYF. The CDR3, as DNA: TGCGCCAGCAGCTCCACAACAGGGAGCACAGATACGCAGTATTTT. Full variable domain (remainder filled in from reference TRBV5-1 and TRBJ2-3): KAGVTQTPRYLIKTRGQQVTLSCSPISGHRSVSWYQQTPGQGLQFLFEYFSETQRNKGNFPGRFSGRQFSNSRSEMNVSTLELGDSALYLCASSSTTGSTDTQYFGPGTRLTVL.

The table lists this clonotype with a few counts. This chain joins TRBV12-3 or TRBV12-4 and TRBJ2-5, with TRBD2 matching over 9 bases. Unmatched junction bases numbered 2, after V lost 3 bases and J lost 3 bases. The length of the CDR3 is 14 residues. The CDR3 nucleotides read TGTGCCAGCAGTTTGGCTAGCGGGAAAGAGACCCAGTACTTC. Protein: CASSLASGKETQYF.